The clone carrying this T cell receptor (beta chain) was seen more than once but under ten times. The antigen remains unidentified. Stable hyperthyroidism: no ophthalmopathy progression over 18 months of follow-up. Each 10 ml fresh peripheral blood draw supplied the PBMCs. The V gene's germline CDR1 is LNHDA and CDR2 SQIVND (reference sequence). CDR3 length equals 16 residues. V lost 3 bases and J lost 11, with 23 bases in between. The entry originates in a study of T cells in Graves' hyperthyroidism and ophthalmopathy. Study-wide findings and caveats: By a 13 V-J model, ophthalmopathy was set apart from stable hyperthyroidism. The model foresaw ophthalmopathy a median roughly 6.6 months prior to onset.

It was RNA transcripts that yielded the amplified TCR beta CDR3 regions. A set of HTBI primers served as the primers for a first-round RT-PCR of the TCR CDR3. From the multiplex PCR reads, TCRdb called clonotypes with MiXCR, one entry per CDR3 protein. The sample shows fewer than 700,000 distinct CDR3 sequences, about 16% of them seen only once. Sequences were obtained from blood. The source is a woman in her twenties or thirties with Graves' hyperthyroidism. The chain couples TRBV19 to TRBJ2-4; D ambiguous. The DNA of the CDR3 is TGTGCCAGTAGTATGTCTACAAGCACCGTTGGCCGCCTTCAGTACTTC. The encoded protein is CASSMSTSTVGRLQYF.